The count of the clone carrying this T cell receptor beta chain is one. Its target is unknown. Measured with immunoSEQ multiplex PCR; TCRdb has only the in-frame clones, and not every one. Counted here are more than 55,000 clones, around three quarters occurring once; the ten biggest clones make up roughly 3.6%. The germline CDR1 and CDR2 sequences are LNHDA and SQIVND (reference sequence). The CDR3 consists of 13 residues. The V end lost 5 bases, the J end lost 10 bases, and 14 bases lay between the germline ends. This record belongs to a study of T cell responses to AZD1222 COVID-19 vaccine. Some second doses came at about 4 weeks and others at about 12 weeks; these were pooled. Overall study results and limits: Baseline seropositives among AZD1222 recipients totaled only six.

The V gene is TRBV19, the J gene TRBJ2-2; D possibly matches TRBD1 or TRBD2 (5 bases each). This TCR derives from an adult who received the AZD1222 COVID-19 vaccine. The input for sequencing was peripheral blood, taken 28 days after the second AZD1222 dose. The CDR3 bases are TGTGCCAGTAGTGGGGACCTGGGTTTGGAGCTGTTTTTT. Translating it yields CASSGDLGLELFF.